The 14 T cell receptor beta chains in this list originate from one sample, sequenced in a study of cytomegalovirus exposure and HLA in healthy donors. Amplification used 60 Vbeta primers and 13 Jbeta primers. TCRdb's table, derived via immunoSEQ multiplex PCR, lists solely in-frame clones and lacks some. The sample lists over 85,000 clones, around 85% occurring once. Sequencing used PBMCs. These TCRs come from a man aged 35 to 55 in good health and CMV-seropositive.

J is TRBJ2-3 and V is TRBV7-9; 9 nucleotides align to TRBD1. With 5 bases clipped from V and 5 bases from J, the junction kept 11 bases outside the gene matches. The CDR3 covers 16 residues. The V gene's germline CDR1 is SEHNR and CDR2 FQNEAQ (reference sequence). CDR3 region: CASSSKPGQGRDTQYF. The CDR3 nucleotides are TGTGCCAGCAGCAGTAAACCGGGACAGGGAAGAGATACGCAGTATTTT.

V gene TRBV15 combines with J gene TRBJ1-1; D is uncertain. The V end was cut by 4 bases, the J end by 1 base, with 7 bases between. The CDR3 contains 13 residues. Germline V gene lookup returns CDR1 LNHNV and CDR2 YYDKDF (reference sequence). CDR3 loop: CATSTDGNTEAFF. The CDR3 DNA reads TGTGCCACCAGCACAGACGGGAACACTGAAGCTTTCTTT.

This sequence joins TRBV29-1 and TRBJ2-3; the D gene is possibly TRBD2 (6 bases). V was cut by 8 bases and J by 2 bases, with 17 bases left in between. Germline CDR1 is SQVTM and CDR2 is ANQGSEA. CDR3 length: 14 residues. For the CDR3, the DNA is TGCAGCTTTCAGTTGGGCGGGGTCACAGATACGCAGTATTTT. Translating it yields CSFQLGGVTDTQYF.

This chain connects TRBV2 to TRBJ1-1; D is ambiguous. With 6 bases removed from V and 4 bases from J, the gap between germline ends came to 15 bases. The CDR3 covers 14 residues. Germline values: CDR1 SNHLY, CDR2 FYNNEI. The CDR3 loop is CASSGNSLSTEAFF. Here the CDR3 DNA reads TGTGCCAGCAGCGGGAACTCTCTGAGCACTGAAGCTTTCTTT.

This chain connects TRBV18 to TRBJ1-1; D unclear. Germline lookup yields CDR1 KGHSH and CDR2 LQKENI. V shed 1 base and J shed 2 bases, with 5 bases lying between them. The CDR3 spans 13 residues. The CDR3, as DNA: TGTGCCAGCTCACCACGGGCCAACACTGAAGCTTTCTTT. The encoded protein is CASSPRANTEAFF.

This clone occurred once. The chain has TRBV7-9 and TRBJ2-3, with 8 bases aligning to TRBD1. This CDR3 spans 14 amino acids. Germline CDR1 reads SEHNR; CDR2 reads FQNEAQ (reference sequence). With V trimmed by 2 bases and J by 4 bases, 2 bases remained unmatched. This CDR3 is CASSLQTGADTQYF. CDR3 in DNA: TGTGCCAGCAGCTTACAGACAGGGGCAGATACGCAGTATTTT.

The chain links TRBV19 to TRBJ2-5; 9 nucleotides match TRBD1. The CDR3 consists of 16 residues. Germline V lookup: CDR1 LNHDA, CDR2 SQIVND (reference sequence). V was clipped by 8 bases and J by 5 bases; unmatched bases: 15. CDR3 residues: CASGTLGQGSGETQYF. In DNA, the CDR3 is TGTGCCAGTGGAACACTGGGACAGGGAAGCGGGGAGACCCAGTACTTC.

The J gene is TRBJ1-1, the V gene TRBV7-2; the D gene is possibly TRBD1 (6 bases). Trimming removed 11 bases from V and 2 bases from J, with 27 bases in between. The CDR3 covers 17 residues. Germline V gene sequence: CDR1 SGHTA, CDR2 FQGNSA. CDR3 sequence: CAWNGGPGRGLNTEAFF. CDR3 coding DNA: TGTGCCTGGAACGGGGGGCCGGGACGAGGTCTTAACACTGAAGCTTTCTTT.

The V gene is TRBV5-4, the J gene TRBJ2-1; 12 bases are a match to TRBD2. Germline CDR1 reads SGHNT; CDR2 reads YYREEE (reference sequence). The CDR3 spans 16 residues. Trimming at V came to 4 bases and at J to 4 bases, leaving 6 bases not matched to a gene. CDR3 nucleotide sequence: TGTGCCAGCAGCCCTGCTAGCGGGGGGGCATACAATGAGCAGTTCTTC. Residues: CASSPASGGAYNEQFF.

This sequence joins TRBV7-6 and TRBJ2-7; 9 bases agree with TRBD2. Per the germline V gene, CDR1 is SGHVS and CDR2 is FNYEAQ. J gave up 7 bases and V 4 bases, and 20 bases lay outside the gene matches. CDR3 length: 18 residues. The CDR3 DNA reads TGTGCCAGCAGCTCTAGTGGGGGCGCGGGAGGGTCCCCTCTAGAGCAGTACTTC. This translates into CASSSSGGAGGSPLEQYF.

The chain carries TRBV5-6 and TRBJ1-6; tentatively, D is TRBD1 (6 bases). CDR3 length: 14 residues. V lost 0 bases to trimming and J lost 8 bases, with 9 bases between them. Germline values: CDR1 SGHDT, CDR2 YYEEEE. CDR3 residues: CASSLAAGDSPLHF. The CDR3 DNA reads TGTGCCAGCAGCTTGGCGGCAGGGGATTCACCCCTCCACTTT. Full variable domain (missing parts from reference TRBV5-6 and TRBJ1-6): DAGVTQSPTHLIKTRGQQVTLRCSPKSGHDTVSWYQQALGQGPQFIFQYYEEEERQRGNFPDRFSGHQFPNYSSELNVNALLLGDSALYLCASSLAAGDSPLHFGNGTRLTVT.

This clone showed up just once. V and J are TRBV10-2 and TRBJ2-2; 9 bases fit TRBD1. Losses at the gene ends were 6 bases for V and 1 base for J; bases not matched to a gene: 3. The V gene's germline CDR1 is WSHSY and CDR2 SAAADI. The length of the CDR3 is 15 residues. The CDR3 DNA sequence: TGCGCCAGCAGGGCGGGACAGGGGAACACCGGGGAGCTGTTTTTT. Translated, it gives CASRAGQGNTGELFF.

The genes are TRBV6-1 and TRBJ2-2; 10 nucleotides agree with TRBD2. CDR1 is MNHNS, CDR2 SASEGT, per germline. CDR3 size: 16 residues. With 3 bases clipped from V and 6 bases from J, the junction kept 7 bases outside the gene matches. DNA of the CDR3: TGTGCCAGCAGTGACCAGCGGGGGGGCATGGCCGGGGAGCTGTTTTTT. It codes for CASSDQRGGMAGELFF.

This rearrangement joins TRBV7-8 to TRBJ2-1, with D maybe TRBD2 (5 bases). The germline V gene has CDR1 SGHVS and CDR2 FQNEAQ. There are 11 residues in the CDR3. V dropped 5 bases and J dropped 9 bases, with 8 bases sitting between them. The CDR3 sequence is CASSPRGEQFF. The DNA for the CDR3 is TGTGCCAGCAGCCCCCGGGGTGAGCAGTTCTTC.